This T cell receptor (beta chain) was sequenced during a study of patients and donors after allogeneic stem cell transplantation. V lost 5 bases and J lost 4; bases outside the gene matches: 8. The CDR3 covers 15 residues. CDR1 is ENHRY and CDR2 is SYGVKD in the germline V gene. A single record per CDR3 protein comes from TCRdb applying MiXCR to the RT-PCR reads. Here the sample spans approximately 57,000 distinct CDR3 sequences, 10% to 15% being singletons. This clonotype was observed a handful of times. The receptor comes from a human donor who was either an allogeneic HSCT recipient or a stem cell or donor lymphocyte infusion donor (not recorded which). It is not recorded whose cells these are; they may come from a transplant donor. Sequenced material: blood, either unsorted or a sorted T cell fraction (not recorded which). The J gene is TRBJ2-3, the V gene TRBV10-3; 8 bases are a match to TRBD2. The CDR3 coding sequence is TGTGCCATCAGTCCGATAGCGGGAATTGCAGATACGCAGTATTTT. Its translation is CAISPIAGIADTQYF.